This T cell receptor beta chain came from a study of blood T cell repertoires in COVID-19. Self-reported history from a screening survey and questionnaire set each donor's cohort. V dropped 5 bases and J dropped 2; count of bases not matched to a gene: 3. CDR1 and CDR2 from the germline V gene are SGHVS and FQNEAQ. This CDR3 has 16 residues. Here immunoSEQ multiplex PCR was the method, and the copy in TCRdb shows in-frame clones only, minus some. The sample has about 250,000 clones; about 87% are singletons. The chain links TRBV7-8 to TRBJ1-6, with 10 positions matching TRBD1. The origin of this receptor is a woman aged 45 to 65 who had recovered from COVID-19. Specimen: PBMCs or T cells enriched from blood (not recorded which). The chain's CDR3 is CASSLGQGPYNSPLHF. In nucleotides, the CDR3 is TGTGCCAGCAGCCTGGGACAGGGGCCCTATAATTCACCCCTCCACTTT.